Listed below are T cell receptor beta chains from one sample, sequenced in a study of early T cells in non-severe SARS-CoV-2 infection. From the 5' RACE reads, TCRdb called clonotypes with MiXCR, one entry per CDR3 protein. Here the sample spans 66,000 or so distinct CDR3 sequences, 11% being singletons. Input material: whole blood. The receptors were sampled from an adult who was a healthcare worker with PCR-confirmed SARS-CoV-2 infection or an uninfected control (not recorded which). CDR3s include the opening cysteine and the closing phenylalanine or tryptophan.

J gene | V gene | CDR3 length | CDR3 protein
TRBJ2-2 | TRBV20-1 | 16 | CSARGAGTSLTGELFF
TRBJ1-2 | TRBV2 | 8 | CASGGYTF
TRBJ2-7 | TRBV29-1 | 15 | CSVGLGSALGTEQYF
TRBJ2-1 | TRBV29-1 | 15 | CSVVGDTVNYNEQFF
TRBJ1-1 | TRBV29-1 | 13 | CSVAPLVNTEAFF
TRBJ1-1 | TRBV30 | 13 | CAWSFKGNTEAFF
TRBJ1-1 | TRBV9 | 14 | CASSRLDMNTEAFF
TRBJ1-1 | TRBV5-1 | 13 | CASSLEEGGEAFF
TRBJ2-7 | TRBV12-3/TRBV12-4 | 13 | CASSQNRVDEQYF
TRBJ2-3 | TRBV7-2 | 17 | CASSLDFYGGAADTQYF
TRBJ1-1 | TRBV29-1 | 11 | CSGQGATEAFF
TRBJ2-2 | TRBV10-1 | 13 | CASATSLGGELFF
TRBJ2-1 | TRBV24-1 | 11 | CATSDQNEQFF
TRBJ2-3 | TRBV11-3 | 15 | CASSGSGGAADTQYF
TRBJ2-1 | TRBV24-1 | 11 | CATSFGSEQFF
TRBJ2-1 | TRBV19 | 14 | CASSALRGMDEQFF
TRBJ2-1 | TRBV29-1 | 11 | CSKGYGNEQFF
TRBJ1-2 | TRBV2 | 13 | CASVGTAPKGYTF
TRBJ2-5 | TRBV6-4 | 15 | CASSALPGGQETQYF
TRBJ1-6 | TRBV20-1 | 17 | CSARDLSTGTINSPLHF
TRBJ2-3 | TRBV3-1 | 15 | CASSHRGTPTDTQYF
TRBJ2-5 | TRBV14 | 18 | CASSQGWQALKYQETQYF
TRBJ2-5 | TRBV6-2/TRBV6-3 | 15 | CASSYTARGGETQYF
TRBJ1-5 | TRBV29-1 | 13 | CSVGGGINQPQHF
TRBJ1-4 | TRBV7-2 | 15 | CASSPQGRGDEKLFF
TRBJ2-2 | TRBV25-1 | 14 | CASSAQGERGELFF
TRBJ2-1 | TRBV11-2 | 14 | CASSSKDYLNEQFF
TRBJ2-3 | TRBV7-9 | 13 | CASSLGILDTQYF
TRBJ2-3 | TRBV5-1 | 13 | CASSGTVTDTQYF
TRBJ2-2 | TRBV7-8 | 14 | CASSRGANTGELFF
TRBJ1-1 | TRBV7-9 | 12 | CASSLRGAEAFF
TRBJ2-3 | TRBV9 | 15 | CASSSERALTDTQYF
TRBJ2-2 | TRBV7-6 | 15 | CASSRQGAWTGELFF
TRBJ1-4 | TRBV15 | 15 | CATRGQGRYNEKLFF
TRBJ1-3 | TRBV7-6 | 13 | CASSSDSRNTIYF
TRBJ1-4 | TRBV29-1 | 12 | CSVGQGYEKLFF
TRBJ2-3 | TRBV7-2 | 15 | CAISSTGPSTDTQYF
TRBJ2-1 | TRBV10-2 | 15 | CASSPLGQVWNEQFF
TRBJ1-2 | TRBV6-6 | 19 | CASSYYGALKRQGNYGYTF
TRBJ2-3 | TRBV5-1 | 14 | CASSPGGFPDTQYF
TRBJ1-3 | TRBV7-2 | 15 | CASSVAGDPGNTIYF
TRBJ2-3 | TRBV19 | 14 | CASSQGGIPDTQYF
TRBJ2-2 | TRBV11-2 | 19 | CASSSLLSSGASNTGELFF
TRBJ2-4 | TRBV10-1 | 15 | CASSEERDRGGIQYF
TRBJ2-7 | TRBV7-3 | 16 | CASSLTTASGAGGQYF
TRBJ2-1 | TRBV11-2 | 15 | CASSPRLAGGNEQFF
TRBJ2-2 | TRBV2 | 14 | CASRADRANGELFF
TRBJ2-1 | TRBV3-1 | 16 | CASSQGVGAVYNEQFF
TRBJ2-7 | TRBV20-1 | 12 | CSAADREAEQYF
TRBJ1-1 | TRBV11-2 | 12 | CASSQTRTEAFF
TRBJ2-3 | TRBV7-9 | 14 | CASSFKGGPDTQYF
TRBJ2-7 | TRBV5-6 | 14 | CASSLVGLVREQYF
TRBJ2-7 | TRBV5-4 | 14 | CASSFWDRPYEQYF
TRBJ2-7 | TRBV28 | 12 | CASGTVSYEQYF